These 19 T cell receptor beta chains were all obtained from the same sample, sequenced in a study of T cell repertoires in cytomegalovirus infection. No antigen is known for these receptors. One entry per CDR3 protein results from TCRdb running MiXCR on the reads. The data show some 940,000 distinct CDR3 sequences, approximately 30% seen once. Sample: cultured CD8+ T cells from PBMCs, taken from culture after CMV antigen stimulation. The receptors shown here come from a human donor in good health (CMV status not recorded). Some clones in this sample may be carry-over from other donors' samples.

The rearrangement links TRBV4-1 to TRBJ1-2; possible D gene TRBD1, 5 bases. V was trimmed by 5 bases and J by 8 bases, leaving 15 bases between them. In germline, CDR1 is MGHRA, CDR2 YSYEKL. The CDR3 is 13 residues long. Here the CDR3 reads CASSDIGARGYTF. The CDR3 DNA reads as TGCGCCAGCAGCGACATTGGGGCTAGGGGCTACACCTTC.

V and J are TRBV5-6 and TRBJ1-1; no definite D call. V lost 0 bases, J lost 7 bases, and 7 bases lay in between. Looked up from germline, CDR1 is SGHDT and CDR2 is YYEEEE. This CDR3 is 12 amino acids long. DNA of the CDR3: TGTGCCAGCAGCTTGGATTTGCTTGAAGCTTTCTTT. Protein sequence: CASSLDLLEAFF.

Details on this clonotype: This may arise from a read error, as a much more abundant clone is one base away. The genes are TRBV6-2 or TRBV6-3 and TRBJ2-7, with a weak D call TRBD2 (5 bases). CDR3 length: 13 residues. Between the trimmed V and J ends, which lost 2 bases and 8 bases, there was a span of 13 bases. Germline CDR1 and CDR2: MNHEY and SVGEGT. DNA of the CDR3: TGTGCCAGCAGTTACGTCTCAAGAGGGAAGCAGTACGTC. This gives the protein CASSYVSRGKQYV.

As concerns this clonotype: One end of the junction varies from germline; a read error may be responsible. CDR3 protein: CVSTQGEGAGETQYF. In DNA form, the CDR3 reads TGTGTCAGCACCCAGGGAGAGGGGGCCGGCGAGACCCAGTACTTC. The V and J genes are TRBV4-2 and TRBJ2-5; 7 positions match TRBD1. The CDR3 spans 15 residues. Germline loops: CDR1 LGHNA, CDR2 YNFKEQ.

This chain uses TRBV6-6 with TRBJ2-5; D is possibly TRBD1 (7 bases). Looked up from germline, CDR1 is MNHNY and CDR2 is SVGAGI (reference sequence). Trimming stripped 7 bases from V and 5 bases from J, with 14 bases between. The CDR3 loop spans 13 amino acids. The CDR3 here is CASKTQGGETQYF. CDR3 DNA sequence: TGTGCCAGCAAGACGCAGGGGGGCGAGACCCAGTACTTC.

This clonotype occurred a few times. The chain links TRBV7-9 to TRBJ2-3, with 7 nucleotides matching TRBD1. The CDR3 is 16 amino acids. The germline CDR1 and CDR2 sequences are SEHNR and FQNEAQ (reference sequence). The trim removed 5 bases at V and 2 bases at J, leaving 10 bases unmatched. The CDR3 sequence: CASSPQQGRDTDTQYF. The CDR3 DNA reads TGTGCCAGCAGCCCTCAACAGGGGAGAGACACAGATACGCAGTATTTT.

The CDR3: CASSLSGVSNQPQHF. The CDR3 coding sequence is TGTGCCAGCAGCTTGTCTGGCGTTAGCAATCAGCCCCAGCATTTT. This chain joins TRBV5-6 and TRBJ1-5; D is unclear. Germline CDR1 SGHDT, CDR2 YYEEEE. V was pared by 1 base and J by 0 bases, with 8 bases between. The CDR3 contains 15 residues.

This clonotype was observed many times. The genes are TRBV7-2 and TRBJ2-3, with D unclear. V gave up 2 bases and J gave up 0 bases, with 9 bases separating them. Germline V lookup: CDR1 SGHTA, CDR2 FQGNSA. CDR3 size: 15 residues. The CDR3, as DNA: TGTGCCAGCAGCTTACGACCGACTAGCACAGATACGCAGTATTTT. Translating gives CASSLRPTSTDTQYF.

This clonotype was detected only a few times. This rearrangement joins TRBV14 to TRBJ2-2, with 12 bases matching TRBD1. CDR3 length equals 15 residues. The germline V gene encodes CDR1 SGHDN and CDR2 FVKESK. Unmatched junction bases numbered 4, after V lost 6 bases and J lost 5 bases. In DNA form, the CDR3 reads TGTGCCAGCAGTCGGGACAGGGGGCGAACCGGGGAGCTGTTTTTT. This translates into CASSRDRGRTGELFF.

This chain joins TRBV6-1 and TRBJ2-3; D remains ambiguous. Trimming took 2 bases from V and 2 from J, leaving 14 bases between them. This CDR3 has 16 residues. CDR1 MNHNS and CDR2 SASEGT come from the germline V gene. This CDR3 reads CASSELAGPPTDTQYF. The DNA of the CDR3 is TGTGCCAGCAGTGAACTGGCAGGCCCCCCCACAGATACGCAGTATTTT.

This clonotype was seen a handful of times. The genes are TRBV19 and TRBJ2-6, with 9 bases that match TRBD2. Germline lookup yields CDR1 LNHDA and CDR2 SQIVND (reference sequence). This CDR3 comprises 15 residues. Trimming took 9 bases from V and 0 from J; bases not matched to a gene: 3. This CDR3 is CASRLADSGANVLTF. The DNA for the CDR3 is TGTGCCAGCCGACTAGCGGACTCTGGGGCCAACGTCCTGACTTTC.

The chain couples TRBV19 to TRBJ1-5; D is unresolved. CDR3 size: 12 residues. CDR1 is LNHDA and CDR2 is SQIVND in the germline V gene (reference sequence). The CDR3 bases are TGTCGAGCCTTCGGGGGCAATCAGCCCCAGCATTTT. Protein product: CRAFGGNQPQHF.

This clonotype has ten or more counts. The chain uses TRBV7-9 and TRBJ2-1; D uncertain. The CDR3 totals 16 residues. The ends were cut back, 5 bases at V and 0 bases at J, with 14 bases in the middle. The germline V gene has CDR1 SEHNR and CDR2 FQNEAQ (reference sequence). The CDR3 sequence: CASSPTDSVSYNEQFF. For the CDR3, the DNA is TGTGCCAGCAGCCCCACTGACTCGGTCTCCTACAATGAGCAGTTCTTC.

The gene calls are TRBV7-9 and TRBJ2-2; a weak D match, TRBD2 (7 bases). Trimming stripped 5 bases from V and 6 bases from J, with 19 bases between. Germline values: CDR1 SEHNR, CDR2 FQNEAQ (reference sequence). This CDR3 has 16 residues. For the CDR3, the DNA is TGTGCCAGCAGCGCACCGGGGGGCGCAGGTTCCGGGGAGCTGTTTTTT. It encodes CASSAPGGAGSGELFF.

The V call is TRBV19, the J call TRBJ1-1; no clear D. The V and J ends lost 8 bases and 1 base respectively, with 14 bases between them. Germline CDR1 and CDR2: LNHDA and SQIVND (reference sequence). This CDR3 comprises 14 residues. CDR3 sequence: CASGPLEGNTEAFF. The CDR3, as DNA: TGTGCCAGTGGACCCCTGGAAGGGAACACTGAAGCTTTCTTT.

The V call is TRBV5-6, the J call TRBJ2-1, with no clear D. This CDR3 is built from 14 residues. Germline CDR1 and CDR2: SGHDT and YYEEEE. Deletions cut 0 bases from V and 5 bases from J, with 9 bases between. The CDR3 coding sequence is TGTGCCAGCAGCTTGGTGATAGGCCACAATGAGCAGTTCTTC. The encoded protein is CASSLVIGHNEQFF.

This clonotype was observed a few times. The CDR3 is CASSYPGGGGGTQYF. For the CDR3, the DNA is TGTGCCAGCAGTTACCCTGGAGGCGGGGGTGGTACGCAGTATTTT. V usage is TRBV6-6 and J usage is TRBJ2-3, with 7 bases that match TRBD2. Germline-derived CDR1 and CDR2 are MNHNY and SVGAGI (reference sequence). After removal of 2 bases from V and 8 bases from J, the junction contained 10 bases not matched to a gene. The CDR3 totals 15 residues.

The chain joins TRBV20-1 to TRBJ2-7, with D possibly TRBD1 on 5 matching bases. This CDR3 comprises 14 residues. Germline values: CDR1 DFQATT, CDR2 SNEGSKA (reference sequence). The ends were cut back, 0 bases at V and 6 bases at J, with 15 bases in the middle. The DNA for the CDR3 is TGCAGTGCTAGAGATCGCAGGGTACTCCTCGAGCAGTACGTC. Protein product: CSARDRRVLLEQYV.

The V call is TRBV19, the J call TRBJ1-5; D gene ambiguous. CDR1 and CDR2 from the germline V gene are LNHDA and SQIVND (reference sequence). The CDR3 sequence is 10 residues long. Trimming cost V 7 bases and J 13 bases, with 11 bases left between them. CDR3 residues: CASMTSGQHF. As DNA, the CDR3 is TGTGCCAGTATGACCTCCGGGCAGCATTTT. Using reference TRBV19 and TRBJ1-5 for the parts outside the CDR3, the full variable domain is DGGITQSPKYLFRKEGQNVTLSCEQNLNHDAMYWYRQDPGQGLRLIYYSQIVNDFQKGDIAEGYSVSREKKESFPLTVTSAQKNPTAFYLCASMTSGQHFGDGTRLSIL.